The 24 T cell receptor beta chains listed next were all sequenced from one sample in a study of blood T cell repertoires in COVID-19. Only in-frame clones appear in the TCRdb table, and some are missing; sequencing was by immunoSEQ multiplex PCR. The profile covers roughly 250,000 clones, with around 89% appearing a single time and over 3.5% taken by the ten largest. Sequencing was performed on peripheral blood. The receptor set was obtained from a middle-aged woman with acute or convalescent COVID-19.

The chain recombines TRBV7-9 with TRBJ2-5, with no clear D. The germline V gene encodes CDR1 SEHNR and CDR2 FQNEAQ (reference sequence). Trimming took off 3 bases at V and 5 bases at J, with 13 bases between the two ends. CDR3 size: 14 residues. CDR3 coding DNA: TGTGCCAGCAGCTTTAGTCCCAACGAGGAGACCCAGTACTTC. It is translated as CASSFSPNEETQYF.

Notes on this clone: The same CDR3 is also encoded by other DNA sequences in this sample. The genes are TRBV19 and TRBJ1-3; D unresolved. Deletions cut 1 base from V and 0 bases from J, with 7 bases between. Germline V gives CDR1 LNHDA, CDR2 SQIVND (reference sequence). The CDR3 has 15 residues. As DNA, the CDR3 is TGTGCCAGTAGTATAGTCGGCGGCTCTGGAAACACCATATATTTT. The encoded protein is CASSIVGGSGNTIYF.

The J gene is TRBJ2-3, the V gene TRBV3-1 (or the pseudogene TRBV3-2); possibly TRBD2 for D (6 bases). Germline V CDR1 and CDR2: LGHDT, YNNKEL (reference sequence). Trimming removed 0 bases at V and 0 bases at J, with 25 bases between. There are 21 residues in the CDR3. This CDR3 reads CASSQEAHKAGRATSTDTQYF. Written as DNA, the CDR3 is TGTGCCAGCAGCCAAGAGGCGCACAAGGCGGGACGGGCTACTAGCACAGATACGCAGTATTTT.

This clone was counted a single time. The chain carries TRBV9 and TRBJ1-1; D is uncertain. Deletions cut 0 bases from V and 0 bases from J, with 9 bases between. The CDR3 contains 15 residues. Germline CDR1 and CDR2: SGDLS and YYNGEE. The DNA for the CDR3 is TGTGCCAGCAGCGTAGGGTCGGGGATGAACACTGAAGCTTTCTTT. The encoded protein is CASSVGSGMNTEAFF.

CDR3 nucleotides: TGTGCCAGCAGCCTTCTCACGGGGGGGCTTACTGAGACCCAGTACTTC. Its protein is CASSLLTGGLTETQYF. J is TRBJ2-5 and V is TRBV3-1 (or the pseudogene TRBV3-2); 8 nucleotides match TRBD2. The CDR3 has 16 residues. V shed 4 bases, J shed 5 bases, and the junction held 12 bases outside the gene matches. Germline CDR1 reads LGHDT; CDR2 reads YNNKEL (reference sequence).

This chain links TRBV5-1 with TRBJ1-3, with D perhaps matching TRBD1 (5 bases). Trimming removed 0 bases from V and 1 base from J, with 11 bases in between. CDR3 size: 16 residues. Germline CDR1 and CDR2: SGHRS and YFSETQ. DNA for the CDR3: TGCGCCAGCAGCTTGGCCGGGTCAGGGTCTGGAAACACCATATATTTT. It is translated as CASSLAGSGSGNTIYF.

The CDR3 nucleotides read TGTGCCAGCAGCTTAGGGCCCCCCCAGGGGGTAACCACTGAAGCTTTCTTT. Translation: CASSLGPPQGVTTEAFF. V usage is TRBV7-2 and J usage is TRBJ1-1; 7 bases fit TRBD1. V shed 1 base and J 4 bases; nucleotides not matched to a gene: 12. Per germline, CDR1 SGHTA and CDR2 FQGNSA. CDR3 length: 17 residues.

The chain carries TRBV3-1 (or the pseudogene TRBV3-2) and TRBJ1-6, with TRBD1 matching over 9 bases. The CDR3 consists of 15 residues. Germline V gene lookup returns CDR1 LGHDT and CDR2 YNNKEL (reference sequence). V was clipped by 1 base and J by 10 bases; unmatched bases: 5. DNA of the CDR3: TGTGCCAGCAGCCAAGCGGGACAGGGTCGATCACCCCTCCACTTT. Translation: CASSQAGQGRSPLHF.

The chain couples TRBV4-1 to TRBJ2-3, with 10 nucleotides matching TRBD2. This CDR3 contains 16 residues. J gave up 2 bases and V 5 bases, and 7 bases lay outside the gene matches. The germline CDR1 and CDR2 sequences are MGHRA and YSYEKL. The DNA for the CDR3 is TGCGCCAGCAGCACGACTAGCGGGCTACTCACAGATACGCAGTATTTT. It codes for CASSTTSGLLTDTQYF.

The chain couples TRBV5-5 to TRBJ2-6; D possibly corresponds to TRBD1 (6 bases). This CDR3 spans 17 amino acids. Between the trimmed V and J ends, which lost 4 bases and 0 bases, there was a span of 14 bases. Germline V gene lookup returns CDR1 SGHKS and CDR2 YYEKEE (reference sequence). CDR3 DNA sequence: TGTGCCAGCAGCACCGGGACATTTACCTCTGGGGCCAACGTCCTGACTTTC. It encodes CASSTGTFTSGANVLTF.

The genes are TRBV6-1 and TRBJ1-4; D is perhaps TRBD1 (5 bases). Trimming removed 5 bases from V and 7 bases from J, with 11 bases in between. The CDR3 runs to 13 residues. CDR1 and CDR2 from the germline V gene are MNHNS and SASEGT. CDR3 region: CASSSRAGEKLFF. CDR3 in DNA: TGTGCCAGCAGTAGCAGGGCCGGTGAAAAACTGTTTTTT.

This chain joins TRBV2 and TRBJ1-4; 8 nucleotides align to TRBD1. Germline CDR1 is SNHLY and CDR2 is FYNNEI. This CDR3 is 15 amino acids long. V was clipped by 4 bases and J by 7 bases; unmatched bases: 8. The DNA of the CDR3 is TGTGCCAGCAGTGCGGAGGACAGGGTTTCTGAAAAACTGTTTTTT. Encoded protein: CASSAEDRVSEKLFF.

V gene TRBV18 combines with J gene TRBJ1-1; weak D call: TRBD1 (6 bases). V was shortened by 6 bases and J by 3 bases, with 11 bases between the two germline ends. The CDR3 totals 13 residues. CDR1 and CDR2 (germline): KGHSH, LQKENI. CDR3 sequence reads: CASSQAGDTEAFF. CDR3 nucleotides: TGTGCCAGCTCCCAGGCAGGGGACACTGAAGCTTTCTTT.

This chain connects TRBV21-1 to TRBJ2-7; TRBD1 is the table's D call, not checked against the DNA. TRBV21-1 is marked as a pseudogene. The CDR3 loop spans 16 amino acids. The CDR3 spells CASSKEGTEGSYEQYV. The CDR3 DNA reads as TGTGCCAGCAGCAAAGAGGGGACAGAAGGATCCTACGAGCAGTACGTC.

The chain employs TRBV9 and TRBJ2-2; perhaps TRBD2 as D (6 bases). Trimming stripped 2 bases from V and 1 base from J, with 15 bases between. CDR1 SGDLS and CDR2 YYNGEE come from the germline V gene. The CDR3 loop spans 17 amino acids. The CDR3 is CASSVFSSVWNTGELFF. The CDR3 bases are TGTGCCAGCAGCGTTTTCTCTAGCGTGTGGAACACCGGGGAGCTGTTTTTT.

This sequence joins TRBV5-1 and TRBJ2-5; 11 bases fit TRBD2. Germline CDR1 SGHRS, CDR2 YFSETQ. The J segment lost 5 bases and the V segment lost 5 bases, leaving 11 bases of the junction unmatched. The CDR3 loop spans 16 amino acids. The CDR3 here is CASSSQVAGGRETQYF. The CDR3 nucleotides read TGCGCCAGCAGTTCACAAGTAGCGGGGGGGCGGGAGACCCAGTACTTC. Full variable domain (missing parts from reference TRBV5-1 and TRBJ2-5): KAGVTQTPRYLIKTRGQQVTLSCSPISGHRSVSWYQQTPGQGLQFLFEYFSETQRNKGNFPGRFSGRQFSNSRSEMNVSTLELGDSALYLCASSSQVAGGRETQYFGPGTRLLVL.

Only one count was recorded for this clone. The V call is TRBV6-5, the J call TRBJ1-1; the D gene is possibly TRBD1 (5 bases). This CDR3 has 12 residues. Germline V CDR1 and CDR2: MNHEY, SVGAGI. The ends were cut back, 10 bases at V and 2 bases at J, with 11 bases in the middle. CDR3 region: CAISTVNTEAFF. In DNA form, the CDR3 reads TGTGCCATCTCGACAGTTAACACTGAAGCTTTCTTT.

The V gene is TRBV9, the J gene TRBJ1-1; 8 bases agree with TRBD1. V lost 0 bases and J lost 8; bases outside the gene matches: 6. Germline-derived CDR1 and CDR2 are SGDLS and YYNGEE. The CDR3 has 14 amino acids. CDR3 coding DNA: TGTGCCAGCAGCGTAGGGCAGGGGGCTGGAGAAGCTTTCTTT. Translating gives CASSVGQGAGEAFF. Drawing the rest from reference TRBV9 and TRBJ1-1, the complete variable domain is DSGVTQTPKHLITATGQRVTLRCSPRSGDLSVYWYQQSLDQGLQFLIQYYNGEERAKGNILERFSAQQFPDLHSELNLSSLELGDSALYFCASSVGQGAGEAFFGQGTRLTVV.

This chain uses TRBV4-2 with TRBJ2-4; TRBD1 agrees at 8 bases. With V trimmed by 0 bases and J by 3 bases, 10 bases remained unmatched. Germline V gene sequence: CDR1 LGHNA, CDR2 YNFKEQ. CDR3 length equals 18 residues. In DNA form, the CDR3 reads TGTGCCAGCAGCCAAGATAGGGCAGGGGGCTCAGTCAAAAACATTCAGTACTTC. Translated: CASSQDRAGGSVKNIQYF.

The V gene is TRBV9, the J gene TRBJ1-1; D is perhaps TRBD1 (5 bases). Germline CDR1 and CDR2: SGDLS and YYNGEE. CDR3 size: 13 residues. V lost 4 bases and J lost 6, with 13 bases in between. This chain's CDR3 is CASSLGWGAEAFF. The CDR3 DNA reads TGTGCCAGCAGCTTAGGCTGGGGGGCTGAAGCTTTCTTT.

The chain employs TRBV3-1 (or the pseudogene TRBV3-2) and TRBJ2-1; D possibly corresponds to TRBD2 (6 bases). The length of the CDR3 is 12 residues. V dropped 5 bases and J dropped 7 bases, with 9 bases sitting between them. Per the germline V gene, CDR1 is LGHDT and CDR2 is YNNKEL (reference sequence). This CDR3 is CASSSGTNEQFF. In DNA, the CDR3 is TGTGCCAGCAGCTCCGGGACTAATGAGCAGTTCTTC.

This chain uses TRBV14 with TRBJ2-7; 9 bases agree with TRBD2. Germline assignment: CDR1 SGHDN and CDR2 FVKESK. This CDR3 has 19 amino acids. V was clipped by 4 bases and J by 0 bases; unmatched bases: 16. CDR3: CASSPRTSAPALSSYEQYV. The CDR3 nucleotides read TGTGCCAGCAGCCCCCGGACTAGCGCCCCTGCCCTTAGCTCCTACGAGCAGTACGTC.

This clone was seen just once. The chain recombines TRBV25-1 with TRBJ1-2; a possible D gene is TRBD1 (6 bases). With 3 bases removed from V and 4 bases from J, the gap between germline ends came to 15 bases. The CDR3 has 15 amino acids. In germline, CDR1 is MGHDK, CDR2 SYGVNS. CDR3: CASSEGAGALYGYTF. The CDR3 DNA reads as TGTGCCAGCAGTGAGGGCGCAGGGGCCCTCTATGGCTACACCTTC.

This clone was observed once. V usage is TRBV11-2 and J usage is TRBJ1-2; D is undetermined. This CDR3 contains 15 residues. Germline V gene lookup returns CDR1 SGHAT and CDR2 FQNNGV. V lost 5 bases, J lost 4 bases, and 17 bases lay in between. CDR3 protein: CASSPGQPAVYGYTF. In DNA, the CDR3 is TGTGCCAGCAGCCCAGGTCAACCGGCCGTCTATGGCTACACCTTC.